The clone carrying this T cell receptor beta chain has a handful of counts. Its antigen is still unknown. This sample is drawn from a study of blood T cells in healthy people across ages. General observations from the study: Researchers deemed the diversity estimates from one million T cells underestimates.

This CDR3 is built from 15 residues. Trimming at V came to 4 bases and at J to 5 bases, leaving 9 bases not matched to a gene. Germline V gene lookup returns CDR1 SGHKS and CDR2 YYEKEE (reference sequence). Using a J-beta primer mix together with a sample-barcoded 5' primer, a second PCR was run for about 6 to 11 cycles. TCRdb re-called the 5' RACE reads with MiXCR, one entry per CDR3 protein. The table has hundreds of thousands of distinct CDR3 sequences, approximately 44% seen once. This chain joins TRBV5-5 and TRBJ2-7; 10 bases map to TRBD1. The sequence was collected from a man aged 55 to 70 in good health. Sequencing was carried out using blood. The CDR3 loop reads CASSRTGTGANEQYF. CDR3 in DNA: TGTGCCAGCAGCAGAACCGGGACAGGGGCCAACGAGCAGTACTTC.